The rows below give T cell receptor beta chains drawn from one sample of a study of CD8+CD57+ T cells in acquired aplastic anemia. One entry per CDR3 protein, called by TCRdb with MiXCR from the reads. The sample lists about 200,000 distinct CDR3 sequences; almost 50% were seen once. The sample was sorted CD4+, CD8+, or CD8+CD57+ T cells (not recorded which) from PBMCs. All receptors derive from a human donor with aplastic anemia. CDR3s include the opening cysteine and the closing phenylalanine or tryptophan. A D gene is named only where the DNA matches it firmly. Only part of the rows carry a size: once, few, many, or a class if the clone is expanded.

D gene	V gene	clone size	J gene	CDR3 protein	CDR3 DNA
.	TRBV7-3	many	TRBJ1-1	CASSLSGENTEAFF	TGTGCCAGCAGCTTATCCGGGGAAAACACTGAAGCTTTCTTT
.	TRBV24-1	.	TRBJ1-5	CATSERTDSNQPQHF	TGTGCCACCAGTGAAAGGACGGATAGCAATCAGCCCCAGCATTTT
.	TRBV4-1	many	TRBJ2-5	CASSQDPQETQYF	TGCGCCAGCAGCCAAGATCCGCAAGAGACCCAGTACTTC
TRBD1	TRBV5-1	many	TRBJ2-1	CASSSRDRSDNEQFF	TGCGCCAGCAGCTCGCGGGACAGGTCTGACAATGAGCAGTTCTTC
.	TRBV5-6	many	TRBJ1-1	CASSSGIQGYTEAFF	TGTGCCAGCAGCTCCGGCATACAGGGTTACACTGAAGCTTTCTTT
.	TRBV7-9	.	TRBJ1-2	CACHRGAGCGYTF	TGTGCCTGCCACCGGGGGGCGGGATGTGGCTACACCTTC
TRBD1	TRBV2	.	TRBJ1-2	CASRLDRGQSGYTF	TGTGCCAGCAGACTGGACAGGGGGCAAAGTGGCTACACCTTC
.	TRBV30	many	TRBJ1-1	CAWNMDRLNTEAFF	TGTGCCTGGAACATGGACAGACTGAACACTGAAGCTTTCTTT
TRBD1	TRBV20-1	.	TRBJ1-2	CSARYPGQGLYGYTF	TGCAGTGCTAGATATCCGGGACAGGGGTTGTATGGCTACACCTTC
.	TRBV2	few	TRBJ2-4	CASSFDGGNIQYF	TGTGCCAGCAGTTTCGACGGAGGAAACATTCAGTACTTC
.	TRBV28	many	TRBJ1-6	CATSERDFQNSPLHF	TGTGCCACGTCCGAGAGGGACTTTCAAAATTCACCCCTCCACTTT
.	TRBV20-1	many	TRBJ1-1	CSARQGIAEAFF	TGCAGTGCACGGCAGGGAATTGCTGAAGCTTTCTTT
TRBD1	TRBV5-6	many	TRBJ2-7	CASSQTAGQGAYEQYF	TGTGCCAGCAGCCAGACAGCCGGACAGGGGGCATACGAGCAGTACTTC
.	TRBV30	few	TRBJ1-4	CAWGQSTNEKLFF	TGTGCCTGGGGGCAGTCAACTAATGAAAAACTGTTTTTT
TRBD2	TRBV7-2	.	TRBJ2-7	CASSYSGGASSYEQYF	TGTGCCAGCAGCTATAGCGGGGGGGCCAGCTCCTACGAGCAGTACTTC
TRBD2	TRBV3-1	many	TRBJ2-1	CASSQRTSRNEQFF	TGTGCCAGCAGCCAAAGGACTAGCCGCAATGAGCAGTTCTTC
.	TRBV6-5	many	TRBJ1-1	CASRSERENTEAFF	TGTGCCAGCAGATCTGAACGGGAGAACACTGAAGCTTTCTTT
.	TRBV12-3/TRBV12-4	many	TRBJ2-5	CASSRRGQETQYF	TGTGCCAGCAGTCGACGGGGTCAAGAGACCCAGTACTTC
.	TRBV11-3	.	TRBJ1-5	CASSLVALSNQPQHF	TGTGCCAGCAGCTTAGTGGCCCTTAGCAATCAGCCCCAGCATTTT
.	TRBV6-1	many	TRBJ1-4	CASSERRDDEKLFF	TGTGCCAGCAGTGAAAGGAGGGACGACGAAAAACTGTTTTTT
.	TRBV9	.	TRBJ1-1	CASSATGRTEAFF	TGTGCCAGCAGCGCTACAGGGCGCACTGAAGCTTTCTTT
TRBD1	TRBV7-9	.	TRBJ1-1	CASSSGQGNTEAFF	TGTGCCAGCAGCAGCGGACAGGGAAACACTGAAGCTTTCTTT
TRBD1	TRBV28	.	TRBJ1-2	CASSLGGTGGHGYTF	TGTGCCAGCAGTCTGGGGGGGACAGGGGGTCATGGCTACACCTTC
TRBD1	TRBV10-3	.	TRBJ1-3	CAIGQGAPSSGNTIYF	TGTGCCATTGGACAGGGGGCCCCGAGCTCTGGAAACACCATATATTTT
.	TRBV12-3/TRBV12-4	.	TRBJ1-1	CASSLGRAPGAAFF	TGTGCCAGCAGCCTAGGTAGGGCCCCTGGGGCGGCTTTCTTT
.	TRBV5-1	.	TRBJ2-1	CASSTKVLSYNEQFF	TGCGCCAGCAGTACTAAAGTTCTATCCTACAATGAGCAGTTCTTC
.	TRBV20-1	.	TRBJ1-2	CSARRQGDGGYTF	TGCAGTGCTAGGAGGCAGGGAGATGGTGGCTACACCTTC
.	TRBV20-1	.	TRBJ1-4	CNARNPRGAEEKLFF	TGCAATGCTAGAAATCCGAGGGGGGCCGAGGAAAAACTGTTTTTT
.	TRBV29-1	few	TRBJ2-2	CSVVVGTGELFF	TGCAGCGTTGTTGTAGGTACCGGGGAGCTGTTTTTT
TRBD1	TRBV2	many	TRBJ2-5	CASSTLRGRETQYF	TGTGCCAGCAGTACCTTAAGGGGGCGAGAGACCCAGTACTTC
TRBD1	TRBV15	.	TRBJ2-1	CHQLSDRVVYNEQFF	TGCCACCAGCTCTCAGACAGGGTGGTGTACAATGAGCAGTTCTTC
TRBD1	TRBV6-6	.	TRBJ1-4	CASSAQRPGQGNEKLFF	TGTGCCAGCAGTGCCCAACGGCCGGGACAGGGTAATGAAAAACTGTTTTTT
.	TRBV18	few	TRBJ2-2	CASSPGPTVNTGELFF	TGTGCCAGCTCACCGGGGCCGACTGTAAACACCGGGGAGCTGTTTTTT
TRBD2	TRBV6-1	many	TRBJ2-5	CASSEQGLAEETQYF	TGTGCCAGCAGTGAACAGGGACTAGCGGAGGAGACCCAGTACTTC
.	TRBV3-1	few	TRBJ2-7	CASSQDRQHEQYF	TGTGCCAGCAGCCAAGATAGACAGCACGAGCAGTACTTC
.	TRBV7-8	many	TRBJ1-5	CASSLALQGTWNQPQHF	TGTGCCAGCAGCTTAGCGCTGCAGGGAACATGGAATCAGCCCCAGCATTTT
TRBD1	TRBV5-5	many	TRBJ1-3	CASRPTGSGNTIYF	TGTGCCAGCAGACCGACAGGGTCGGGAAACACCATATATTTT
.	TRBV7-9	many	TRBJ2-1	CASSSWAEVGGSEQFF	TGTGCCAGCAGCTCGTGGGCCGAGGTTGGGGGCAGTGAGCAGTTCTTC
TRBD1	TRBV20-1	.	TRBJ2-7	CSAQTGQRIYEQYF	TGCAGTGCTCAGACGGGACAGCGGATCTACGAGCAGTACTTC
TRBD2	TRBV11-2	many	TRBJ2-2	CASSSERGMNTGELFF	TGTGCCAGCAGCTCCGAGCGGGGCATGAACACCGGGGAGCTGTTTTTT
TRBD1	TRBV9	.	TRBJ1-5	CASGQGVGQPQHF	TGTGCCAGTGGACAGGGAGTAGGTCAGCCCCAGCATTTT
TRBD1	TRBV19	.	TRBJ2-7	CASSRTGTGGDEQYF	TGTGCCAGTAGTAGAACCGGGACAGGGGGCGACGAGCAGTACTTC
TRBD1	TRBV20-1	.	TRBJ1-2	CSARETGANYGYTF	TGCAGTGCTAGAGAGACAGGGGCTAACTATGGCTACACCTTC
TRBD1	TRBV19	.	TRBJ2-1	CASRRQGPSSYNEQFF	TGTGCCAGTAGACGACAGGGCCCTAGCTCCTACAATGAGCAGTTCTTC
.	TRBV20-1	.	TRBJ2-7	CSARQNGGEQYF	TGCAGTGCTAGACAGAACGGAGGCGAGCAGTACTTC